The 5 T cell receptor beta chains listed next were all sequenced from one sample in a study of regulatory T cells in long-lasting Graves disease. Library construction for TCR beta used iRepertoire HTBI primers and Arm-PCR of CDR3 regions. MiXCR was run by TCRdb on the multiplex PCR reads, yielding one entry per CDR3 protein. Among 300,000 to 400,000 distinct CDR3 sequences listed, around 15% were seen once. Time point in this sample: newly diagnosed GD, antithyroid drugs for less than 3 months. Generation of the TCR library employed RNA extracted from PBMCs. The same specimen was also included in a second study, on T cells in Graves' hyperthyroidism and ophthalmopathy.

This sample comprised peripheral blood mononuclear cells (PBMCs), obtained at new diagnosis, from a patient treated with antithyroid drugs. These receptors were obtained from a man in his forties or fifties with Graves disease.

Ten or more counts support this clonotype. The J gene is TRBJ1-5, the V gene TRBV28; maybe TRBD1 (6 bases). V lost 3 bases and J lost 3, with 18 bases in between. The CDR3 is made up of 17 amino acids. Germline values: CDR1 MDHEN, CDR2 SYDVKM. The CDR3 is CASSFGGGAIINQPQHF. CDR3 coding DNA: TGTGCCAGCAGTTTTGGGGGGGGGGCTATCATCAATCAGCCCCAGCATTTT. The entire variable domain, with the rest obtained from reference TRBV28 and TRBJ1-5, is as follows: DVKVTQSSRYLVKRTGEKVFLECVQDMDHENMFWYRQDPGLGLRLIYFSYDVKMKEKGDIPEGYSVSREKKERFSLILESASTNQTSMYLCASSFGGGAIINQPQHFGDGTRLSIL.

This chain uses TRBV28 with TRBJ1-1; 7 bases are shared with TRBD1. CDR1 and CDR2 from the germline V gene are MDHEN and SYDVKM. This CDR3 is 15 amino acids long. With V trimmed by 0 bases and J by 3 bases, 4 bases remained unmatched. CDR3 region: CASSLWGRGDTEAFF. The CDR3 DNA reads as TGTGCCAGCAGTTTATGGGGCAGGGGGGACACTGAAGCTTTCTTT.

This clonotype was seen ten or more times. The chain is built from TRBV28 and TRBJ1-1, with TRBD1 identical over 8 bases. Losses at the gene ends were 2 bases for V and 1 base for J; bases not matched to a gene: 6. CDR1 and CDR2 from the germline V gene are MDHEN and SYDVKM. This CDR3 comprises 16 residues. The CDR3 loop reads CASSLGDRGANTEAFF. The CDR3 nucleotides are TGTGCCAGCAGTTTAGGCGACAGGGGAGCGAACACTGAAGCTTTCTTT.

This chain links TRBV29-1 with TRBJ2-4; D may be TRBD2 (5 bases). CDR1 is SQVTM, CDR2 ANQGSEA, per germline. CDR3 length: 14 amino acids. Trimming cost V 0 bases and J 8 bases, with 14 bases left between them. This chain's CDR3 is CSVEDGSGDDIQYF. CDR3 coding DNA: TGCAGCGTTGAAGATGGATCCGGGGATGACATTCAGTACTTC.

This clonotype was seen more than once but under ten times. This may come from a read error, since a much larger clone is one base off. The chain carries TRBV2 and TRBJ2-3; a weak D match, TRBD1 (5 bases). CDR1 and CDR2 from the germline V gene are SNHLY and FYNNEI. This CDR3 contains 15 residues. The CDR3 sequence is CASSVEGLSTGTQYF. Written as DNA, the CDR3 is TGTGCCAGCAGTGTCGAAGGGCTTAGCACAGGTACGCAGTATTTT. Based on the CDR3 plus reference TRBV2 and TRBJ2-3, the full variable domain is EPEVTQTPSHQVTQMGQEVILRCVPISNHLYFYWYRQILGQKVEFLVSFYNNEISEKSEIFDDQFSVERPDGSNFTLKIRSTKLEDSAMYFCASSVEGLSTGTQYFGPGTRLTVL.